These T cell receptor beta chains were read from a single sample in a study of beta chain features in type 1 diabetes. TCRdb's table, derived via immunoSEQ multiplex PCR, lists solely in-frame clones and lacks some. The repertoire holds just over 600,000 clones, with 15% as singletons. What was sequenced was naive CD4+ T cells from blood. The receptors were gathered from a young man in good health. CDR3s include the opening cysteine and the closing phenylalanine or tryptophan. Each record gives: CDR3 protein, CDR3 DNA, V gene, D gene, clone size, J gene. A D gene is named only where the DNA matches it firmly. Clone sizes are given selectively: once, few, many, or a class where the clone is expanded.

CDR3aa: CASSLWWASGGYTYEQYF
CDR3nt: TGTGCCAGCAGTTTATGGTGGGCTAGCGGGGGGTACACCTACGAGCAGTACTTC
v_gene: TRBV28
d_gene: TRBD2
abundance: few
j_gene: TRBJ2-7

CDR3aa: CASSVSTTSGAYNEQFF
CDR3nt: TGTGCCAGCAGCGTCTCGACGACTAGCGGGGCCTACAATGAGCAGTTCTTC
v_gene: TRBV9
d_gene: TRBD2
abundance: few
j_gene: TRBJ2-1

CDR3aa: CASSPVQVSAYEQYF
CDR3nt: TGTGCCAGCAGCCCCGTACAGGTTAGCGCCTACGAGCAGTACTTC
v_gene: TRBV6-5
d_gene: .
abundance: few
j_gene: TRBJ2-7

CDR3aa: CASSLAGARETQYF
CDR3nt: TGTGCCAGCAGCTTAGCAGGGGCAAGGGAGACCCAGTACTTC
v_gene: TRBV7-9
d_gene: .
abundance: .
j_gene: TRBJ2-5

CDR3aa: CASSPPGLAGGSYEQYF
CDR3nt: TGTGCCAGCAGCCCCCCGGGACTAGCGGGAGGTTCCTACGAGCAGTACTTC
v_gene: TRBV7-2
d_gene: TRBD2
abundance: few
j_gene: TRBJ2-7

CDR3aa: CASNAGQGASPLHF
CDR3nt: TGTGCCAGTAATGCGGGACAGGGGGCATCACCCCTCCACTTT
v_gene: TRBV19
d_gene: TRBD1
abundance: .
j_gene: TRBJ1-6

CDR3aa: CASSLFHQGADNSPLHF
CDR3nt: TGTGCCAGCAGTTTATTCCACCAGGGGGCGGATAATTCACCCCTCCACTTT
v_gene: TRBV28
d_gene: TRBD1
abundance: few
j_gene: TRBJ1-6

CDR3aa: CASSIGQSITGELFF
CDR3nt: TGTGCCAGTAGTATCGGACAGTCTATCACCGGGGAGCTGTTTTTT
v_gene: TRBV19
d_gene: .
abundance: .
j_gene: TRBJ2-2

CDR3aa: CSATQGKDSPLHF
CDR3nt: TGCAGCGCCACACAGGGGAAGGATTCACCCCTCCACTTT
v_gene: TRBV29-1
d_gene: TRBD1
abundance: .
j_gene: TRBJ1-6

CDR3aa: CASSPSWGGNTIYF
CDR3nt: TGTGCCAGCAGTCCCTCGTGGGGCGGAAACACCATATATTTT
v_gene: TRBV28
d_gene: .
abundance: .
j_gene: TRBJ1-3

CDR3aa: CASSPGQGRGNTEAFF
CDR3nt: TGTGCCAGCAGCCCCGGACAGGGGAGGGGGAACACTGAAGCTTTCTTT
v_gene: TRBV7-2
d_gene: TRBD1
abundance: few
j_gene: TRBJ1-1

CDR3aa: CASKIGSGTGELFF
CDR3nt: TGTGCCAGCAAAATCGGGAGTGGTACCGGGGAGCTGTTTTTT
v_gene: TRBV5-4
d_gene: .
abundance: few
j_gene: TRBJ2-2

CDR3aa: CASTIAGTGSTEAFF
CDR3nt: TGCGCCAGCACCATTGCAGGGACAGGGAGCACTGAAGCTTTCTTT
v_gene: TRBV5-1
d_gene: TRBD1
abundance: .
j_gene: TRBJ1-1

CDR3aa: CASCRDRGPGELFF
CDR3nt: TGTGCCAGCTGCCGGGACAGGGGACCCGGGGAGCTGTTTTTT
v_gene: TRBV7-2
d_gene: TRBD1
abundance: few
j_gene: TRBJ2-2

CDR3aa: CASRQLSGTGIYGYTF
CDR3nt: TGTGCCAGCAGACAACTCTCCGGGACAGGGATCTATGGCTACACCTTC
v_gene: TRBV4-2
d_gene: TRBD1
abundance: .
j_gene: TRBJ1-2

CDR3aa: CASSQGEPSRYTDTQYF
CDR3nt: TGCGCCAGCAGCCAAGGGGAGCCTAGCAGATATACAGATACGCAGTATTTT
v_gene: TRBV4-3
d_gene: .
abundance: .
j_gene: TRBJ2-3

CDR3aa: CASSPLSKQGNYGYTF
CDR3nt: TGTGCCAGCAGTCCGCTATCAAAACAGGGGAACTATGGCTACACCTTC
v_gene: TRBV28
d_gene: TRBD1
abundance: .
j_gene: TRBJ1-2

CDR3aa: CAWSPTRTVLQYF
CDR3nt: TGTGCCTGGAGTCCCACACGCACCGTGTTGCAGTATTTT
v_gene: TRBV30
d_gene: .
abundance: few
j_gene: TRBJ2-3

CDR3aa: CAISGTGGGYEQYF
CDR3nt: TGTGCCATCAGCGGGACAGGGGGCGGCTACGAGCAGTACTTC
v_gene: TRBV10-3
d_gene: TRBD1
abundance: few
j_gene: TRBJ2-7

CDR3aa: CSVEGSGGYEQYF
CDR3nt: TGCAGCGTTGAAGGATCCGGCGGCTACGAGCAGTACTTC
v_gene: TRBV29-1
d_gene: .
abundance: .
j_gene: TRBJ2-7

CDR3aa: CASSSIRQSYEQYF
CDR3nt: TGTGCCAGCAGTTCAATTCGACAATCCTACGAGCAGTACTTC
v_gene: TRBV6-5
d_gene: .
abundance: few
j_gene: TRBJ2-7

CDR3aa: CASSFPMTPSGQYF
CDR3nt: TGTGCCAGCAGTTTCCCCATGACTCCTTCGGGACAGTATTTT
v_gene: TRBV28
d_gene: .
abundance: .
j_gene: TRBJ2-3

CDR3aa: CASRPTGAPSGYTF
CDR3nt: TGTGCCAGCAGGCCTACCGGGGCCCCTAGTGGCTACACCTTC
v_gene: TRBV27
d_gene: .
abundance: few
j_gene: TRBJ1-2

CDR3aa: CASRVAAGNTIYF
CDR3nt: TGTGCCAGTAGGGTGGCGGCTGGAAACACCATATATTTT
v_gene: TRBV6-1
d_gene: .
abundance: .
j_gene: TRBJ1-3

CDR3aa: CASSLGLAGGPGEQYF
CDR3nt: TGCGCCAGCAGCTTGGGGTTAGCGGGAGGGCCGGGAGAGCAGTACTTC
v_gene: TRBV5-1
d_gene: TRBD2
abundance: .
j_gene: TRBJ2-7

CDR3aa: CASSLVGYEQFF
CDR3nt: TGTGCCAGTAGCCTAGTGGGCTATGAGCAGTTCTTC
v_gene: TRBV19
d_gene: .
abundance: .
j_gene: TRBJ2-1

CDR3aa: CASSKEGGYEQYF
CDR3nt: TGTGCCAGCAGCAAAGAGGGAGGCTACGAGCAGTACTTC
v_gene: TRBV21-1
d_gene: .
abundance: .
j_gene: TRBJ2-7

CDR3aa: CASQQTNTEAFF
CDR3nt: TGTGCCAGCCAACAGACGAACACTGAAGCTTTCTTT
v_gene: TRBV28
d_gene: .
abundance: .
j_gene: TRBJ1-1

CDR3aa: CASSVRLAGGSSYNEQFF
CDR3nt: TGTGCCAGCAGCGTACGGCTAGCGGGGGGGAGCTCCTACAATGAGCAGTTCTTC
v_gene: TRBV9
d_gene: TRBD2
abundance: .
j_gene: TRBJ2-1

CDR3aa: CASSFGGTEAFF
CDR3nt: TGTGCCAGCAGTTTTGGGGGCACTGAAGCTTTCTTT
v_gene: TRBV2
d_gene: .
abundance: few
j_gene: TRBJ1-1

CDR3aa: CASSLGQVIGNTIYF
CDR3nt: TGTGCCAGCAGCTTGGGACAGGTGATTGGAAACACCATATATTTT
v_gene: TRBV5-6
d_gene: .
abundance: .
j_gene: TRBJ1-3

CDR3aa: CASSAPLAGEETQYF
CDR3nt: TGTGCCAGCAGTGCCCCACTAGCGGGGGAGGAGACCCAGTACTTC
v_gene: TRBV25-1
d_gene: TRBD2
abundance: .
j_gene: TRBJ2-5

CDR3aa: CATSRDREGSYEQYF
CDR3nt: TGTGCCACCAGCAGAGACAGGGAGGGATCCTACGAGCAGTACTTC
v_gene: TRBV15
d_gene: TRBD2
abundance: .
j_gene: TRBJ2-7

CDR3aa: CASARGPAFSYEQYF
CDR3nt: TGTGCCAGCGCCAGGGGGCCGGCGTTCTCCTACGAGCAGTACTTC
v_gene: TRBV7-3
d_gene: TRBD1
abundance: few
j_gene: TRBJ2-7

CDR3aa: CASNSVGRNDEQFF
CDR3nt: TGTGCCAGCAACTCCGTGGGACGTAACGATGAGCAGTTCTTC
v_gene: TRBV2
d_gene: .
abundance: .
j_gene: TRBJ2-1

CDR3aa: CASSPGQRWETQYF
CDR3nt: TGTGCCAGTAGCCCCGGACAGAGATGGGAGACCCAGTACTTC
v_gene: TRBV19
d_gene: .
abundance: .
j_gene: TRBJ2-5

CDR3aa: CASSWAGEDGGYTF
CDR3nt: TGTGCCAGCAGCTGGGCGGGAGAGGATGGTGGCTACACCTTC
v_gene: TRBV5-4
d_gene: .
abundance: few
j_gene: TRBJ1-2

CDR3aa: CASSLEWGGYTF
CDR3nt: TGTGCCAGCAGCTTGGAGTGGGGCGGCTACACCTTC
v_gene: TRBV7-3
d_gene: .
abundance: few
j_gene: TRBJ1-2

CDR3aa: CASSSDYGGGEQYF
CDR3nt: TGTGCCAGCAGCTCCGATTACGGGGGCGGCGAGCAGTACTTC
v_gene: TRBV7-2
d_gene: .
abundance: .
j_gene: TRBJ2-7

CDR3aa: CASSVRDRANQPQHF
CDR3nt: TGTGCCAGCAGCGTCCGGGACAGGGCGAATCAGCCCCAGCATTTT
v_gene: TRBV7-2
d_gene: TRBD1
abundance: few
j_gene: TRBJ1-5

CDR3aa: CASSVTLEGSYNEQFF
CDR3nt: TGTGCCAGCAGCGTAACCCTCGAAGGCTCCTACAATGAGCAGTTCTTC
v_gene: TRBV9
d_gene: .
abundance: .
j_gene: TRBJ2-1

CDR3aa: CASSSRETQYF
CDR3nt: TGTGCTAGCAGCTCCCGGGAGACCCAGTACTTC
v_gene: TRBV7-7
d_gene: .
abundance: few
j_gene: TRBJ2-5

CDR3aa: CASSRTNWETQYF
CDR3nt: TGTGCCAGCAGCCGTACGAATTGGGAGACCCAGTACTTC
v_gene: TRBV11-3
d_gene: .
abundance: .
j_gene: TRBJ2-5

CDR3aa: CASSQDWGTQYF
CDR3nt: TGCGCCAGCAGCCAAGATTGGGGGACCCAGTACTTC
v_gene: TRBV4-1
d_gene: .
abundance: few
j_gene: TRBJ2-5

CDR3aa: CASSFHSGRSTGELFF
CDR3nt: TGTGCCAGCAGCTTTCATAGCGGGAGGAGCACCGGGGAGCTGTTTTTT
v_gene: TRBV5-4
d_gene: TRBD2
abundance: .
j_gene: TRBJ2-2